The 24 T cell receptor beta chains presented below share a single source sample, sequenced in a study of OX40 agonist ivuxolimab in advanced cancers. Sequencing used immunoSEQ multiplex PCR; TCRdb keeps in-frame clones, though not all of them. This sample has some 76,000 clones, with around nine tenths found just once. The specimen was CD4+ or CD8+ T cells sorted from blood, collected in a trial of the OX40 agonist ivuxolimab. The receptors stem from an adult with an advanced solid tumor such as melanoma, head and neck, liver or kidney cancer.

This clone occurred many times. The chain carries TRBV5-1 and TRBJ2-2; 13 bases align to TRBD2. Losses at the gene ends were 1 base for V and 0 bases for J; bases not matched to a gene: 6. Germline V gene sequence: CDR1 SGHRS, CDR2 YFSETQ. CDR3 size: 19 residues. This chain's CDR3 is CASSLKTSGRVANTGELFF. The CDR3 DNA sequence: TGCGCCAGCAGCTTGAAAACTAGCGGGAGGGTCGCGAACACCGGGGAGCTGTTTTTT.

This chain uses TRBV4-1 with TRBJ2-7; 16 bases fit TRBD2. Germline V gene sequence: CDR1 MGHRA, CDR2 YSYEKL. The CDR3 length is 16 residues. The junction had 6 bases not matched to a gene; V was cut back by 3 bases and J by 7 bases. This chain's CDR3 is CASSQPGTSGRVEQYF. CDR3 bases: TGCGCCAGCAGCCAGCCCGGGACTAGCGGGAGGGTTGAGCAGTACTTC.

The V and J genes are TRBV9 and TRBJ2-2; 8 nucleotides match TRBD1. CDR3 length equals 14 residues. CDR1 SGDLS and CDR2 YYNGEE come from the germline V gene. V shed 7 bases and J 4 bases; nucleotides not matched to a gene: 6. The CDR3 region has the DNA TGTGCCAGCTCCCGGACAGGGAGCACCGGGGAGCTGTTTTTT. This codes for CASSRTGSTGELFF.

This chain links TRBV11-3 with TRBJ2-1; a weak D match, TRBD2 (5 bases). The length of the CDR3 is 15 residues. Germline CDR1 SGHNT, CDR2 YENEEA. Trimming took off 2 bases at V and 4 bases at J, with 12 bases between the two ends. CDR3: CASSLTRDLYNEQFF. The DNA of the CDR3 is TGTGCCAGCAGCTTAACGAGGGATTTATACAATGAGCAGTTCTTC.

The CDR3 spells CASKSPGSSYNEQFF. In DNA form, the CDR3 reads TGTGCCAGCAAAAGTCCGGGGAGCTCCTACAATGAGCAGTTCTTC. The rearrangement uses TRBV28 and TRBJ2-1; D might be TRBD2 (5 bases). The CDR3 totals 15 residues. The germline V gene has CDR1 MDHEN and CDR2 SYDVKM. V was clipped by 7 bases and J by 0 bases, with 13 bases between them.

This chain connects TRBV7-9 to TRBJ1-3; D remains unclear. The germline V gene has CDR1 SEHNR and CDR2 FQNEAQ (reference sequence). V was clipped by 4 bases and J by 0 bases, with 4 bases between them. This CDR3 spans 13 amino acids. In DNA, the CDR3 is TGTGCCAGCAGCTATGCCTCTGGAAACACCATATATTTT. Amino acid sequence: CASSYASGNTIYF. Together with reference TRBV7-9 and TRBJ1-3, the CDR3 gives the full variable domain: DTGVSQNPRHKITKRGQNVTFRCDPISEHNRLYWYRQTLGQGPEFLTYFQNEAQLEKSRLLSDRFSAERPKGSFSTLEIQRTEQGDSAMYLCASSYASGNTIYFGEGSWLTVV.

The V and J genes are TRBV15 and TRBJ2-5, with no clear D. Germline V gene sequence: CDR1 LNHNV, CDR2 YYDKDF (reference sequence). There are 16 residues in the CDR3. Between the trimmed V and J ends, which lost 0 bases and 1 base, there was a span of 12 bases. CDR3 DNA sequence: TGTGCCACCAGCAGAGATAGGCAGCGCCTCCAAGAGACCCAGTACTTC. Amino acids: CATSRDRQRLQETQYF.

The V call is TRBV10-3, the J call TRBJ2-2; the match to TRBD1 covers 7 bases. The CDR3 is 14 residues long. With V trimmed by 4 bases and J by 1 base, 0 bases remained unmatched. Germline V lookup: CDR1 ENHRY, CDR2 SYGVKD. CDR3 bases: TGTGCCATCAGTGGACAGGGGAACACCGGGGAGCTGTTTTTT. Translated: CAISGQGNTGELFF.

The genes are TRBV6-5 and TRBJ2-3; no firm D call. Germline CDR1 is MNHEY and CDR2 is SVGAGI. Trimming cost V 2 bases and J 2 bases, with 11 bases left between them. The CDR3 is made up of 15 amino acids. DNA for the CDR3: TGTGCCAGCAGTTACGGGCAGGCATCCACAGATACGCAGTATTTT. Amino acid sequence: CASSYGQASTDTQYF.

This clone was seen just once. This chain connects TRBV19 to TRBJ1-2, with 9 bases aligning to TRBD1. The V segment lost 4 bases and the J segment 4 bases; nucleotides outside the gene matches: 4. Germline loops: CDR1 LNHDA, CDR2 SQIVND (reference sequence). The CDR3 has 14 amino acids. The CDR3 sequence is CASSRMGQGYGYTF. The CDR3 bases are TGTGCCAGTAGTAGGATGGGACAGGGCTATGGCTACACCTTC.

The rearrangement joins TRBV7-9 to TRBJ2-3; D remains ambiguous. CDR1 SEHNR and CDR2 FQNEAQ come from the germline V gene (reference sequence). The CDR3 totals 13 residues. V was trimmed by 11 bases and J by 2 bases, leaving 14 bases between them. DNA of the CDR3: TGTGCCGGAACTAAGGGCCACACAGATACGCAGTATTTT. Its translation is CAGTKGHTDTQYF.

This clone was detected only a few times. V and J are TRBV14 and TRBJ2-7; 11 nucleotides line up with TRBD2. From germline, CDR1 is SGHDN and CDR2 FVKESK. V shed 5 bases and J 6 bases; nucleotides not matched to a gene: 15. The CDR3 is 17 residues long. The CDR3 sequence is CASSFFDLAGGPGEQYF. In DNA, the CDR3 is TGTGCCAGCAGCTTTTTTGATTTAGCGGGAGGGCCGGGCGAGCAGTACTTC.

The V and J genes are TRBV27 and TRBJ1-4, with D unclear. CDR3 length: 17 residues. The germline V gene encodes CDR1 MNHEY and CDR2 SMNVEV (reference sequence). Between the trimmed V and J ends, which lost 8 bases and 0 bases, there was a span of 19 bases. The CDR3 nucleotides read TGTGCCAGCCGCCCGCTAGCGGGGTTATCAACTAATGAAAAACTGTTTTTT. This translates into CASRPLAGLSTNEKLFF.

The J gene is TRBJ1-2, the V gene TRBV6-6, with D possibly matching TRBD1 (6 bases). V lost 6 bases, J lost 7 bases, and 15 bases lay in between. There are 13 residues in the CDR3. CDR1 and CDR2 (germline): MNHNY, SVGAGI (reference sequence). The CDR3: CASSPRADSGYTF. As DNA, the CDR3 is TGTGCCAGCAGCCCCAGGGCGGACAGTGGCTACACCTTC.

The V gene is TRBV7-2, the J gene TRBJ2-1, with D maybe TRBD2 (5 bases). V was trimmed by 0 bases and J by 5 bases, leaving 8 bases between them. The CDR3 has 14 amino acids. Germline-derived CDR1 and CDR2 are SGHTA and FQGNSA. CDR3: CASSLAGVHNEQFF. The CDR3, as DNA: TGTGCCAGCAGCTTAGCGGGAGTACACAATGAGCAGTTCTTC.

The chain combines TRBV18 with TRBJ2-1; possibly TRBD1 for D (6 bases). The germline V gene has CDR1 KGHSH and CDR2 LQKENI. Trimming stripped 3 bases from V and 13 bases from J, with 19 bases between. The length of the CDR3 is 14 residues. The chain's CDR3 is CASSPVSGDFTQFF. The CDR3 region has the DNA TGTGCCAGCTCACCGGTATCAGGGGATTTCACCCAGTTCTTC.

The V call is TRBV6-1, the J call TRBJ2-7; D possibly corresponds to TRBD2 (5 bases). CDR3 length: 15 amino acids. Between the trimmed V and J ends, which lost 3 bases and 0 bases, there was a span of 12 bases. Germline V gene data show CDR1 as MNHNS and CDR2 as SASEGT. The CDR3 region has the DNA TGTGCCAGCAGTGAGTTGAGGGCAAGCTCCTACGAGCAGTACTTC. This gives the protein CASSELRASSYEQYF.

The chain is built from TRBV5-1 and TRBJ2-3; 8 bases agree with TRBD2. Germline CDR1 and CDR2: SGHRS and YFSETQ. Trimming took 7 bases from V and 6 from J; bases not matched to a gene: 7. The CDR3 is 13 residues long. The CDR3 nucleotides read TGCGCCAGCTCCGGGACTAGTATGGATACGCAGTATTTT. Residues: CASSGTSMDTQYF.

The CDR3 region has the DNA TGTGCCTGGAGTCTCCCGGGACTAGCGCAGAACAATGAGCAGTTCTTC. Its protein is CAWSLPGLAQNNEQFF. The chain employs TRBV30 and TRBJ2-1, with 10 bases fitting TRBD2. Per germline, CDR1 GTSNPN and CDR2 SVGIG (reference sequence). The CDR3 contains 16 residues. The V segment lost 2 bases and the J segment 5 bases; nucleotides outside the gene matches: 9.

This clone is a singleton in its sample. The rearrangement links TRBV11-2 to TRBJ2-7; TRBD1 might be the D (7 bases). Trimming cost V 8 bases and J 3 bases, with 20 bases left between them. CDR1 is SGHAT, CDR2 FQNNGV, per germline. The CDR3 is 15 amino acids. Here the CDR3 reads CASRINAGQSYEQYF. Written as DNA, the CDR3 is TGTGCCAGCCGAATTAATGCGGGACAGAGCTACGAGCAGTACTTC.

V is TRBV7-2 and J is TRBJ1-2; D may be TRBD1 (6 bases). This CDR3 spans 13 amino acids. CDR1 SGHTA and CDR2 FQGNSA come from the germline V gene. Trimming pared 1 base from V and 5 bases from J, leaving 8 bases between. In DNA form, the CDR3 reads TGTGCCAGCAGCTTAGACAGGGATTATGGCTACACCTTC. Translated, it gives CASSLDRDYGYTF.

The gene calls are TRBV9 and TRBJ2-7; D is uncertain. Germline CDR1 and CDR2: SGDLS and YYNGEE. V gave up 4 bases and J gave up 7 bases, with 12 bases separating them. The CDR3 has 12 amino acids. CDR3 sequence: CASSPAFQEQYF. In DNA form, the CDR3 reads TGTGCCAGCAGCCCAGCCTTCCAAGAGCAGTACTTC.

The chain carries TRBV7-9 and TRBJ2-7; D is unresolved. Germline-derived CDR1 and CDR2 are SEHNR and FQNEAQ (reference sequence). Deletions cut 1 base from V and 2 bases from J, with 12 bases between. This CDR3 is 15 amino acids long. The CDR3 region has the DNA TGTGCCAGCAGCTTAGGGGCGGTCCTTCCCTACGAGCAGTACTTC. Its translation: CASSLGAVLPYEQYF.

V is TRBV29-1 and J is TRBJ1-2; a weak D match, TRBD1 (5 bases). Germline assignment: CDR1 SQVTM and CDR2 ANQGSEA. This CDR3 comprises 13 residues. Trimming removed 4 bases at V and 3 bases at J, with 12 bases between. Here the CDR3 reads CSVAQGLDYGYTF. DNA of the CDR3: TGCAGCGTTGCCCAGGGATTAGACTATGGCTACACCTTC. Full variable domain (missing parts from reference TRBV29-1 and TRBJ1-2): SAVISQKPSRDICQRGTSLTIQCQVDSQVTMMFWYRQQPGQSLTLIATANQGSEATYESGFVIDKFPISRPNLTFSTLTVSNMSPEDSSIYLCSVAQGLDYGYTFGSGTRLTVV.